A selection of T cell receptor beta chains follows, all from one sample in a study of T-cell reconstitution after alpha-beta-depleted transplantation in children. TCRdb recomputed calls from the PCR reads with MiXCR, one row per CDR3 protein. Altogether hundreds of thousands of distinct CDR3 sequences are present, more than 9% being singletons, with the ten largest covering roughly 2.1%. The sequences come from PBMCs, collected before TCRalphabeta/CD19-depleted stem cell transplant. The receptor source for this set is a child aged 2 to 10 with inherited bone marrow failure, due to receive a stem cell transplant. The CDR3 runs from the conserved cysteine through the conserved F or W. The D gene is left open where the match is weak. Clone size is not always given. Where it is, it says once, few, many or a class for expanded clones.

size,D,J,V,CDR3,DNA
many,TRBD1,TRBJ1-2,TRBV6-2/TRBV6-3,CASRNNRGALGTGEGNYGYTF,TGTGCCAGCAGAAACAATAGAGGCGCTTTAGGGACAGGGGAAGGGAACTATGGCTACACCTTC
.,.,TRBJ2-6,TRBV12-3/TRBV12-4,CASSLGYLADVLTF,TGTGCCAGCAGTTTGGGCTATCTTGCCGACGTCCTGACTTTC
many,TRBD1,TRBJ2-7,TRBV5-1,CASSLIKRPYRGDYEQYF,TGCGCCAGCAGCTTGATTAAACGACCGTACAGGGGGGACTACGAGCAGTACTTC
.,.,TRBJ2-7,TRBV20-1,CSAPRQAYEQYF,TGCAGTGCACCCAGACAGGCCTACGAGCAGTACTTC
few,TRBD2,TRBJ2-1,TRBV3-1,CASSHRAGVGEQFF,TGTGCCAGCAGCCACCGAGCGGGAGTAGGTGAGCAGTTCTTC
many,.,TRBJ2-5,TRBV29-1,CSVDEGRWETQYF,TGCAGCGTTGACGAGGGGCGGTGGGAGACCCAGTACTTC
many,TRBD1,TRBJ2-7,TRBV7-9,CASSLIGRQGDEQYF,TGTGCCAGCAGCTTAATTGGTCGACAGGGAGACGAGCAGTACTTC
many,.,TRBJ2-2,TRBV7-9,CASGGQGATGELFF,TGTGCCTCCGGCGGGCAGGGTGCCACCGGGGAGCTGTTTTTT
.,TRBD2,TRBJ2-3,TRBV20-1,CSARGGTSGLGDTQYF,TGCAGTGCTAGAGGCGGGACTAGCGGGCTTGGAGATACGCAGTATTTT
.,TRBD1,TRBJ2-3,TRBV5-1,CASSFGQGMDTQYF,TGCGCCAGCAGCTTCGGACAGGGGATGGATACGCAGTATTTT
many,.,TRBJ2-2,TRBV20-1,CSAPGGSGSTGELFF,TGCAGTGCGCCCGGTGGAAGCGGATCCACCGGGGAGCTGTTTTTT
few,TRBD1,TRBJ2-2,TRBV10-3,CAITPGQLNTGELFF,TGTGCCATCACCCCGGGACAGTTGAACACCGGGGAGCTGTTTTTT
many,TRBD1,TRBJ2-1,TRBV29-1,CSVGGTGRNEQFF,TGCAGCGTTGGAGGGACAGGGCGCAATGAGCAGTTCTTC
many,.,TRBJ2-1,TRBV6-2/TRBV6-3,CASSRRDSHPYSYNEQFF,TGTGCCAGCAGTCGACGGGACTCCCACCCTTATTCCTACAATGAGCAGTTCTTC
few,TRBD1,TRBJ1-2,TRBV12-3/TRBV12-4,CASRRTGSGGYTF,TGTGCCAGCAGGCGGACAGGGTCTGGCGGCTACACCTTC
few,.,TRBJ2-3,TRBV4-3,CASSQARFSSTDTQYF,TGCGCCAGCAGCCAAGCGAGGTTTTCTAGCACAGATACGCAGTATTTT
many,.,TRBJ2-3,TRBV6-2/TRBV6-3,CASSYVSASTDTQYF,TGTGCCAGCAGTTATGTGTCGGCTAGCACAGATACGCAGTATTTT
many,TRBD2,TRBJ2-1,TRBV3-1,CASSQVLAGGGDEQFF,TGTGCCAGCAGCCAAGTTCTAGCGGGAGGTGGGGATGAGCAGTTCTTC
many,.,TRBJ1-6,TRBV28,CASSFRRVIGSPLHF,TGTGCCAGCAGTTTTCGCAGGGTAATCGGTTCACCCCTCCACTTT
.,.,TRBJ1-4,TRBV10-3,CAISGSQARATNEKLFF,TGTGCCATCAGTGGGTCACAGGCTCGGGCAACTAATGAAAAACTGTTTTTT
many,TRBD2,TRBJ2-1,TRBV5-1,CASSFLSGRSYNEQFF,TGCGCCAGCAGCTTTTTGAGCGGGAGGTCCTACAATGAGCAGTTCTTC
many,TRBD1,TRBJ1-2,TRBV15,CATSSRDRANYGYTF,TGTGCCACCAGCAGCCGGGACAGGGCCAACTATGGCTACACCTTC
many,.,TRBJ2-1,TRBV5-1,CASSLGYEQFF,TGCGCCAGCAGCTTGGGGTATGAGCAGTTCTTC
many,.,TRBJ2-2,TRBV21-1,CASSKVAANTGELFF,TGTGCCAGCAGCAAAGTTGCAGCGAACACCGGGGAGCTGTTTTTT
many,TRBD2,TRBJ2-5,TRBV27,CASSLEALAAQETQYF,TGTGCCAGCAGTTTAGAGGCCCTAGCGGCCCAAGAGACCCAGTACTTC
many,.,TRBJ2-7,TRBV29-1,CSLYEQYF,TGCAGCCTCTACGAGCAGTACTTC
many,TRBD1,TRBJ2-7,TRBV20-1,CSARGRGQGHEQYF,TGCAGTGCTAGAGGCCGCGGACAGGGCCACGAGCAGTACTTC